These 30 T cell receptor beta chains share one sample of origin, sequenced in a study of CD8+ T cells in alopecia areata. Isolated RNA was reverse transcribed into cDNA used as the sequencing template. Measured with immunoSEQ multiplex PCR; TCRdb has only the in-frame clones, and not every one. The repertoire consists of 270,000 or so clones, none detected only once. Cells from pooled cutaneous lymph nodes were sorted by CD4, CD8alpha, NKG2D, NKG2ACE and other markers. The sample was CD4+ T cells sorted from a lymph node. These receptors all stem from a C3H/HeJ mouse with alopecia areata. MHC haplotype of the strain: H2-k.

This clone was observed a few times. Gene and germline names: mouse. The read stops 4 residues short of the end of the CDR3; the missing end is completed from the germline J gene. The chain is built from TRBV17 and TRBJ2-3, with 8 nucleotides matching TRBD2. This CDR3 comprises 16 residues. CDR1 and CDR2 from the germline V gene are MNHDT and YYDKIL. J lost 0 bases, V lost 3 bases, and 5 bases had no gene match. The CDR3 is CASSRGGAPSAETLYF. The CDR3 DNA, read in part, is TGTGCTAGCAGTAGGGGGGGGGCGCCTAGTGCAGAA.

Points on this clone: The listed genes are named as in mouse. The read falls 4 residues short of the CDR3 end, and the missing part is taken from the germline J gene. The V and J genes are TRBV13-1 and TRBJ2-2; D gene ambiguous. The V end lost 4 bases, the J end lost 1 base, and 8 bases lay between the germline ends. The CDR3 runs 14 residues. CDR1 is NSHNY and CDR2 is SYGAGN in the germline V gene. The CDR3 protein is CASSHAKNTGQLYF. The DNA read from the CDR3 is TGTGCCAGCAGTCATGCTAAAAACACCGGG.

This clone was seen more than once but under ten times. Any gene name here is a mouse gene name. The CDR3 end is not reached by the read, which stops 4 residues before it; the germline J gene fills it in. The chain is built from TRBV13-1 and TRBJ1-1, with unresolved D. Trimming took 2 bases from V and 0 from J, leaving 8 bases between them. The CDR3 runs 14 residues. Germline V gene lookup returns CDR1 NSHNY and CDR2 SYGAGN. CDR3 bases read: TGTGCCAGCAGTGAACAGATTGCAAACACA. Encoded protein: CASSEQIANT. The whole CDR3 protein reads CASSEQIANTEVFF.

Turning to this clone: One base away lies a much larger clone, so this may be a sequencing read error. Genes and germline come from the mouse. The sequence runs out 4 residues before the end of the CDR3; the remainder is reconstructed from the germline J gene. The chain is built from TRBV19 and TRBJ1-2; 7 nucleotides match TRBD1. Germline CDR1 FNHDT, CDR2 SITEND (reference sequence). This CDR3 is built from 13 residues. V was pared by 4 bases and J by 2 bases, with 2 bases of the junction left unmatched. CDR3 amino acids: CASSSGQNSDYTF. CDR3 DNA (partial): TGTGCCAGCAGTTCGGGACAGAACTCC.

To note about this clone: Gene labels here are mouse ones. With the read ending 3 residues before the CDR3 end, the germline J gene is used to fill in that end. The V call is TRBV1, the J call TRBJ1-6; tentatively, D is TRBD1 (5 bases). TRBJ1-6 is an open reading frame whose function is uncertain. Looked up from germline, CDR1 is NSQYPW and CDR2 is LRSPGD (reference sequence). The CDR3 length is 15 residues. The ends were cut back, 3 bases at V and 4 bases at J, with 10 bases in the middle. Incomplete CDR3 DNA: TGCACCTGCAGTGCGCTCGGGACTTATAATTCGCCC. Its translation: CTCSALGTYNSP. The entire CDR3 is CTCSALGTYNSPLYF.

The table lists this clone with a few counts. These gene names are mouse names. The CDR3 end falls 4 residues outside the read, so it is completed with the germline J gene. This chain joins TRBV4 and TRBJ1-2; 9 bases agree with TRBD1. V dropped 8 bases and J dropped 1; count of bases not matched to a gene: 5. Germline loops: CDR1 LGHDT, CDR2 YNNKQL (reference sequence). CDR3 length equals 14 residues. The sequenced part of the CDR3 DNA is TGTGCCAGCTGCCACAGGGGGCAAAACTCC. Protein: CASCHRGQNS. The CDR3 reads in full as CASCHRGQNSDYTF.

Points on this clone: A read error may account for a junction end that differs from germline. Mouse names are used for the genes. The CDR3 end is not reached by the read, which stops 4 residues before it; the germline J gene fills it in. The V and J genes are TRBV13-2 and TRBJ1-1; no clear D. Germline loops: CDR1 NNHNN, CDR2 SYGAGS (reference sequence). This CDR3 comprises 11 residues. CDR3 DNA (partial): TGTGCCAGCGGTGATAACATA. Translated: CASGDNI. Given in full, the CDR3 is CASGDNIEVFF.

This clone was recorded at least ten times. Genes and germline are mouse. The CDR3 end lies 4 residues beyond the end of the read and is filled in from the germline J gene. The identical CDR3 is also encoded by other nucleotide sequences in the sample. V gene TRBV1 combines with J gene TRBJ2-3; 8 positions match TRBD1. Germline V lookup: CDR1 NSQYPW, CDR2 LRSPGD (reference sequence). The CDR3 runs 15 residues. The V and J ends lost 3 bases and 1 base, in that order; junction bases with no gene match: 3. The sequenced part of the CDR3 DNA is TGCACCTGCAGTGCCCCGACAGGGGGTGCAGAA. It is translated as CTCSAPTGGAE. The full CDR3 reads CTCSAPTGGAETLYF.

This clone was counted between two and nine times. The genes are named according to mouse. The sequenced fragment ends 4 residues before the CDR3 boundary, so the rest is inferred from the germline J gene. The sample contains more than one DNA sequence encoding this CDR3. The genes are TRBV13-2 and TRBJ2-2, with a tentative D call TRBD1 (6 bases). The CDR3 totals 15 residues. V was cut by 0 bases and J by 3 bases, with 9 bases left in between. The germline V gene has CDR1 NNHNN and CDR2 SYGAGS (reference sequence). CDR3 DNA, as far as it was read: TGTGCCAGCGGTGATGCGAACAGGGACACCGGG. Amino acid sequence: CASGDANRDTG. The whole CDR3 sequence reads CASGDANRDTGQLYF.

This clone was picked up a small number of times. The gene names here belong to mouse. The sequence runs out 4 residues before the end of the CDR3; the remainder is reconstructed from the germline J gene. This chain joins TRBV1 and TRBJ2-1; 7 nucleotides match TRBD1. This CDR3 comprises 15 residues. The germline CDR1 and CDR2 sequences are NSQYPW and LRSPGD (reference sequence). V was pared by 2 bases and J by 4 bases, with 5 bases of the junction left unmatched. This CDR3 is CTCSAIRDSYAEQFF. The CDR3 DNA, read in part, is TGCACCTGCAGTGCAATCCGGGACAGTTATGCT.

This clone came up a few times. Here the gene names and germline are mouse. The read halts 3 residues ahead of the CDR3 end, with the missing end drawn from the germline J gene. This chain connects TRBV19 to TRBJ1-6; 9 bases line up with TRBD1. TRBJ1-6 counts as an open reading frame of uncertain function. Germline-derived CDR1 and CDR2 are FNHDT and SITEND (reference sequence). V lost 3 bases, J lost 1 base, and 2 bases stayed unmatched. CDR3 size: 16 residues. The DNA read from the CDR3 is TGTGCCAGCAGTACGACAGGGGGATCCTATAATTCGCCC. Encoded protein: CASSTTGGSYNSP. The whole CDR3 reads CASSTTGGSYNSPLYF.

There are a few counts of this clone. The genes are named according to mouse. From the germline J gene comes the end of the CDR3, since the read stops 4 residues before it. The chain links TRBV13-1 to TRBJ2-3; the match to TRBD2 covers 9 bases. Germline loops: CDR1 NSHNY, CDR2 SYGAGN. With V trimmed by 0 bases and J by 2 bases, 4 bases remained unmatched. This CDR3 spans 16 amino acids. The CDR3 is CASSDGWGGFAETLYF. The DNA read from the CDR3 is TGTGCCAGCAGTGATGGCTGGGGGGGTTTTGCAGAA.

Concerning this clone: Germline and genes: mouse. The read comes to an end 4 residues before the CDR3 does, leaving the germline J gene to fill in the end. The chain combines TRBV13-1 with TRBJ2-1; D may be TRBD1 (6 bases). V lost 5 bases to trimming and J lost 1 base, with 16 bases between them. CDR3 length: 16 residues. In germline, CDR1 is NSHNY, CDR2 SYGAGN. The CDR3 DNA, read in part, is TGTGCCAGCAGGACCTCCGGGACAACGAACTATGCT. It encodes CASRTSGTTNYA. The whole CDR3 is CASRTSGTTNYAEQFF.

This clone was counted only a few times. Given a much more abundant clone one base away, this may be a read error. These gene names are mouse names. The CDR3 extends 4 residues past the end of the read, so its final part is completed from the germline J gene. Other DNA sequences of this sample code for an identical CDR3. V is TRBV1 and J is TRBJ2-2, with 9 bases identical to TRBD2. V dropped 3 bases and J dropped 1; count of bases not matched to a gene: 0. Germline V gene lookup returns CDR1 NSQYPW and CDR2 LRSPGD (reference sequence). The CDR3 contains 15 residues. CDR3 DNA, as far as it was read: TGCACCTGCAGTGCGACTGGGGGAAACACCGGG. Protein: CTCSATGGNTG. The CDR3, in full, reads CTCSATGGNTGQLYF.

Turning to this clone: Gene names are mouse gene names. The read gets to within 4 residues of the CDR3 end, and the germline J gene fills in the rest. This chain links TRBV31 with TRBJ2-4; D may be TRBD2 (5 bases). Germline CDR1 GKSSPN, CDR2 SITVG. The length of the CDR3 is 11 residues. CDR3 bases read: TGTGCCTTCCTGACTGTAAAC. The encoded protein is CAFLTVN. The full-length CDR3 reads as CAFLTVNTLYF.

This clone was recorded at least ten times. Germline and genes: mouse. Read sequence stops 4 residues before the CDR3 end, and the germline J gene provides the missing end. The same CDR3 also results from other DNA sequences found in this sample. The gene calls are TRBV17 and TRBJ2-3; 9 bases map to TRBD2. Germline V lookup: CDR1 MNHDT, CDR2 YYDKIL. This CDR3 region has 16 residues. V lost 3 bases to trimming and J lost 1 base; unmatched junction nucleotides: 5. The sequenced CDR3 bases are TGTGCTAGCAGTAGTGGGGGGGCGCCCGGTGCAGAA. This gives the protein CASSSGGAPGAE. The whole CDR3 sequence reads CASSSGGAPGAETLYF. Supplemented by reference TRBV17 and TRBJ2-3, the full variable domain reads DTTVKQNPRYKLARVGKPVNLICSQTMNHDTMYWYQKKPNQAPKLLLFYYDKILNREADTFEKFQSSRPNNSFCSLYIGSAGLEYSAMYLCASSSGGAPGAETLYFGSGTRLTVL.

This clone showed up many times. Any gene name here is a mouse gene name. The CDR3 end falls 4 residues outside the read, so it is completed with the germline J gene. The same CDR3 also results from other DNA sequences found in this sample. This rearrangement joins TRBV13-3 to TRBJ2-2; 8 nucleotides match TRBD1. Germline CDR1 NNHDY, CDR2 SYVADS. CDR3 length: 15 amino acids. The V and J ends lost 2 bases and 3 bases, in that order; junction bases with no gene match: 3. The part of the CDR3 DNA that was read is TGTGCCAGCAGTGACAGGGGGCGCGACACCGGG. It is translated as CASSDRGRDTG. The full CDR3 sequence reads CASSDRGRDTGQLYF.

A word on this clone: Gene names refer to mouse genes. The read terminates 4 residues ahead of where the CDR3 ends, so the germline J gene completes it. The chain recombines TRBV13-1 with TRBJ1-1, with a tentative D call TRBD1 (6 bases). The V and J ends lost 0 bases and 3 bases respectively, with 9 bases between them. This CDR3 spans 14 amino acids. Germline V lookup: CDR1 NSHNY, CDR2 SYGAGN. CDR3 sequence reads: CASSDAGADTEVFF. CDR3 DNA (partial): TGTGCCAGCAGTGATGCAGGGGCGGACACA.

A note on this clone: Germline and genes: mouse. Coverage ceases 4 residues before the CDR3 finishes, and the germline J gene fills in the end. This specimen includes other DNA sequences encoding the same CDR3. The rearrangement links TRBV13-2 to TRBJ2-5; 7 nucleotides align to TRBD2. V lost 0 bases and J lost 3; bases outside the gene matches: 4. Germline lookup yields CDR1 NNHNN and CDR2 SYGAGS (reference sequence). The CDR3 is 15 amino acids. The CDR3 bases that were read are TGTGCCAGCGGTGATGCTCGGGGGGGGCAAGAC. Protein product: CASGDARGGQD. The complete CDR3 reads CASGDARGGQDTQYF.

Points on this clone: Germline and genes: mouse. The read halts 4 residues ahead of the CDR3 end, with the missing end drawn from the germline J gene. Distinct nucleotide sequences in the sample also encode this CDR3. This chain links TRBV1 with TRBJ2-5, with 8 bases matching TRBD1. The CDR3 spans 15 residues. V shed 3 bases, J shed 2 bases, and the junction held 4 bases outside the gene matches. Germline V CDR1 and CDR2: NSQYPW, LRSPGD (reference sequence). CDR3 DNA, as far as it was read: TGCACCTGCAGTGCCCTCGACAGGGGCCAAGAC. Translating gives CTCSALDRGQD. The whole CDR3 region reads CTCSALDRGQDTQYF.

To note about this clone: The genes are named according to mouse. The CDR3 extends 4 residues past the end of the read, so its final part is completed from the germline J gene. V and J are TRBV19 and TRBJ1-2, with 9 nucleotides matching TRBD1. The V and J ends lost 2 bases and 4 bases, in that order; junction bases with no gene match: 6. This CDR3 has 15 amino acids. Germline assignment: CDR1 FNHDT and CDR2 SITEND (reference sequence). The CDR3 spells CASSIRGQGTSDYTF. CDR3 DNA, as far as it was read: TGTGCCAGCAGTATCCGTGGACAGGGGACCTCC. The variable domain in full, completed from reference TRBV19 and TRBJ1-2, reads GGIITQTPKFLIGQEGQKLTLKCQQNFNHDTMYWYRQDSGKGLRLIYYSITENDLQKGDLSEGYDASREKKSSFSLTVTSAQKNEMAVFLCASSIRGQGTSDYTFGSGTRLLVI.

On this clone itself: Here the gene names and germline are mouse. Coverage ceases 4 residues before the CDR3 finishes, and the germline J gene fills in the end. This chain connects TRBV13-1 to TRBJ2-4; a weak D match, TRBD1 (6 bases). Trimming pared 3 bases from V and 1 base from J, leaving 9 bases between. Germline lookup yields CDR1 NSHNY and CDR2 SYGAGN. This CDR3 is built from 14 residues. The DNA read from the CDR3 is TGTGCCAGCAGTGCACAGGGTCGTCAAAAC. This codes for CASSAQGRQN. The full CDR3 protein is CASSAQGRQNTLYF.

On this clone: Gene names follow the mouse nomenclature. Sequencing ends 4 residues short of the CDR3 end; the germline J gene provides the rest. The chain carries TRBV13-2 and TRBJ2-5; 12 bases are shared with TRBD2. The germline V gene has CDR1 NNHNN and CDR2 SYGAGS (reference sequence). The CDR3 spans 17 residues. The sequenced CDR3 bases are TGTGCCAGCGGTGATTCGGGACTGGGGGGTGGGGAAGAC. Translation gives CASGDSGLGGGED. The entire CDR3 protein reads CASGDSGLGGGEDTQYF.

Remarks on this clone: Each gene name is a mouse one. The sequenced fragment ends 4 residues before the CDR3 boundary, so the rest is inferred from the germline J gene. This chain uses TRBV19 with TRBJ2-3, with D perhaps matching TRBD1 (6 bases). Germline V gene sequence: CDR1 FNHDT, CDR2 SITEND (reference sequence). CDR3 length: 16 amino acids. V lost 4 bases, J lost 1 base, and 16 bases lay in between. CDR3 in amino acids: CASSPGRGKGAETLYF. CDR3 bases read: TGTGCCAGCAGTCCCGGCAGGGGAAAGGGTGCAGAA. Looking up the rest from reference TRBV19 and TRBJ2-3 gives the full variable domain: GGIITQTPKFLIGQEGQKLTLKCQQNFNHDTMYWYRQDSGKGLRLIYYSITENDLQKGDLSEGYDASREKKSSFSLTVTSAQKNEMAVFLCASSPGRGKGAETLYFGSGTRLTVL.

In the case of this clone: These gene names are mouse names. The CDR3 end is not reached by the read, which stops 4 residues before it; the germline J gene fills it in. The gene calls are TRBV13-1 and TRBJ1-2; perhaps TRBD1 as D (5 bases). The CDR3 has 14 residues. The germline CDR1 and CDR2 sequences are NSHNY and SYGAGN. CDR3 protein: CASSDAAGRSDYTF. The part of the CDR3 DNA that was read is TGTGCCAGCAGTGATGCAGCAGGGAGGTCC.

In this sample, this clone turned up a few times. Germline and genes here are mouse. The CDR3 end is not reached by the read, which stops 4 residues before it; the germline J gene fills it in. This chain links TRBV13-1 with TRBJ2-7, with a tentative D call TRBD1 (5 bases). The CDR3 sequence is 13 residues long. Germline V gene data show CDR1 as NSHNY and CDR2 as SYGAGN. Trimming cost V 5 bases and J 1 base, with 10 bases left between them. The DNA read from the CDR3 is TGTGCCAGCAGCTCAGGGTATTCCTAT. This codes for CASSSGYSY. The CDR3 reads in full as CASSSGYSYEQYF.

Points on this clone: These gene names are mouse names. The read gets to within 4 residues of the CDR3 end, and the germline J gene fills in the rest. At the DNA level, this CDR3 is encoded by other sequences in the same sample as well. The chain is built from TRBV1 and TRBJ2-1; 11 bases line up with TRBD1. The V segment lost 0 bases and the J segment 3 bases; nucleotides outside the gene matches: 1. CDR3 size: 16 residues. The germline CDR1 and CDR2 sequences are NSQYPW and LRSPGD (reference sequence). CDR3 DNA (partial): TGCACCTGCAGTGCAGAAGGACAGGGGGCCTATGCT. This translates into CTCSAEGQGAYA. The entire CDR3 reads CTCSAEGQGAYAEQFF.

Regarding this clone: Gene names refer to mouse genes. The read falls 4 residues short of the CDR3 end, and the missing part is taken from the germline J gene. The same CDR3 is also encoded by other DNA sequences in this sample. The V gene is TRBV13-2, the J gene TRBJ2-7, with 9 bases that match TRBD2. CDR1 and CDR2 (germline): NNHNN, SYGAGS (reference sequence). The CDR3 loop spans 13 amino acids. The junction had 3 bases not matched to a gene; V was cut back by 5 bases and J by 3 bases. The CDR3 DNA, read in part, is TGTGCCAGCGGGGTGACTGGGGGCTAT. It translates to CASGVTGGY. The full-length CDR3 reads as CASGVTGGYEQYF.

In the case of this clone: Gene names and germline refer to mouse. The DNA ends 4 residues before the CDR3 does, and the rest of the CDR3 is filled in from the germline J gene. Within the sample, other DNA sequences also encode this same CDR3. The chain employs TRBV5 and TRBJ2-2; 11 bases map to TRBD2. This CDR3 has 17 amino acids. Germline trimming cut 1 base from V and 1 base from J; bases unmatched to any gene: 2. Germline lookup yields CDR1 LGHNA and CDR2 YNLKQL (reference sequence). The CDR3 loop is CASSQGLGGLNTGQLYF. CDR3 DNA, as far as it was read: TGTGCCAGCAGCCAAGGACTGGGGGGGTTAAACACCGGG.

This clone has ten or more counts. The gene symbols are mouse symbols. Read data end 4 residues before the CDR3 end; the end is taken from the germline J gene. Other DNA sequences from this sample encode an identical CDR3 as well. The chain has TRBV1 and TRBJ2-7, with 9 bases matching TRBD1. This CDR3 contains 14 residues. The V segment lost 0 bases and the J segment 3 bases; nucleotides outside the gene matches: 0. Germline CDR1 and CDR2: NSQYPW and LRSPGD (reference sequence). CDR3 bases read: TGCACCTGCAGTGCAGAGGGACAGGGCTAT. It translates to CTCSAEGQGY. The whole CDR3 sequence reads CTCSAEGQGYEQYF.